The 30 T cell receptor beta chains listed next were all sequenced from one sample in a study of blood T cell repertoires in COVID-19. Only in-frame clones appear in the TCRdb table, and some are missing; sequencing was by immunoSEQ multiplex PCR. The data show about 230,000 clones, roughly 80% seen once. Sequenced material: peripheral blood. These receptors were obtained from a woman in her seventies with active or convalescent COVID-19.

This sequence joins TRBV9 and TRBJ2-7, with D hard to call. Germline CDR1 reads SGDLS; CDR2 reads YYNGEE. The V end was cut by 0 bases, the J end by 3 bases, with 19 bases between. This CDR3 is 17 amino acids long. CDR3 sequence: CASSVGSIEHLIYEQYF. The DNA of the CDR3 is TGTGCCAGCAGCGTAGGGTCTATAGAGCATCTCATCTACGAGCAGTACTTC.

The chain links TRBV28 to TRBJ1-3; D is uncertain. V lost 6 bases to trimming and J lost 3 bases, with 18 bases between them. The germline gives CDR1 MDHEN, CDR2 SYDVKM. CDR3 length: 16 residues. This chain's CDR3 is CASSPIAGGGGNTIYF. The CDR3 DNA reads TGTGCCAGCAGCCCGATAGCGGGAGGTGGTGGAAACACCATATATTTT. Combining the CDR3 with reference TRBV28 and TRBJ1-3 gives the whole variable domain DVKVTQSSRYLVKRTGEKVFLECVQDMDHENMFWYRQDPGLGLRLIYFSYDVKMKEKGDIPEGYSVSREKKERFSLILESASTNQTSMYLCASSPIAGGGGNTIYFGEGSWLTVV.

The chain recombines TRBV2 with TRBJ1-6, with 9 bases lining up with TRBD1. CDR3 size: 17 residues. V lost 6 bases to trimming and J lost 4 bases; unmatched junction nucleotides: 10. Germline lookup yields CDR1 SNHLY and CDR2 FYNNEI. CDR3 coding DNA: TGTGCCAGCAGGGCGGGACAGGGTATTCGTTATAATTCACCCCTCCACTTT. Amino acid sequence: CASRAGQGIRYNSPLHF.

The chain uses TRBV5-1 and TRBJ2-7; TRBD1 matches 9 bases. This CDR3 spans 14 amino acids. V lost 5 bases and J lost 3; bases outside the gene matches: 6. The germline gives CDR1 SGHRS, CDR2 YFSETQ. CDR3: CASSPGTGYYEQYF. In DNA, the CDR3 is TGCGCCAGCAGTCCCGGGACAGGGTACTACGAGCAGTACTTC.

The J gene is TRBJ1-2, the V gene TRBV5-1; D remains ambiguous. The CDR3 runs 14 residues. From germline, CDR1 is SGHRS and CDR2 YFSETQ. The germline V and J ends were trimmed by 1 base and 0 bases, with 7 bases remaining between them. The CDR3 spells CASSLSYPNYGYTF. The DNA of the CDR3 is TGCGCCAGCAGCTTGAGCTACCCTAACTATGGCTACACCTTC.

This sequence joins TRBV28 and TRBJ1-4; tentatively, D is TRBD1 (6 bases). The germline CDR1 and CDR2 sequences are MDHEN and SYDVKM. V lost 7 bases, J lost 7 bases, and 22 bases lay in between. The CDR3 contains 16 residues. The CDR3 region is CASIGGAAGKGEKLFF. In DNA, the CDR3 is TGTGCCAGCATTGGGGGGGCAGCCGGAAAGGGTGAAAAACTGTTTTTT. The full variable domain, its missing parts supplied by reference TRBV28 and TRBJ1-4, is DVKVTQSSRYLVKRTGEKVFLECVQDMDHENMFWYRQDPGLGLRLIYFSYDVKMKEKGDIPEGYSVSREKKERFSLILESASTNQTSMYLCASIGGAAGKGEKLFFGSGTQLSVL.

The chain couples TRBV4-1 to TRBJ1-6; the D gene is possibly TRBD1 (5 bases). CDR1 MGHRA and CDR2 YSYEKL come from the germline V gene. The CDR3 totals 19 residues. Trimming left V 0 bases short and J 9 bases short, with 24 bases between. CDR3 protein: CASSQDLKPGLITGSPLHF. The CDR3 nucleotides read TGCGCCAGCAGCCAAGATTTAAAACCGGGACTAATTACAGGTTCACCCCTCCACTTT.

The chain is built from TRBV3-1 (or the pseudogene TRBV3-2) and TRBJ1-2, with a tentative D call TRBD1 (5 bases). Germline-derived CDR1 and CDR2 are LGHDT and YNNKEL (reference sequence). This CDR3 region has 16 residues. V lost 0 bases to trimming and J lost 2 bases, with 13 bases between them. CDR3 residues: CASSQDRGRENYGYTF. The CDR3 nucleotides read TGTGCCAGCAGCCAAGATAGGGGCAGGGAAAACTATGGCTACACCTTC.

This rearrangement joins TRBV4-3 to TRBJ2-7; D possibly corresponds to TRBD1 (6 bases). The CDR3 runs 14 residues. Germline V gene lookup returns CDR1 LGHNA and CDR2 YSLEER. V lost 4 bases, J lost 5 bases, and 15 bases lay in between. This CDR3 is CASSPGHSKNEQYF. The CDR3 coding sequence is TGCGCCAGCAGCCCGGGACACTCTAAGAACGAGCAGTACTTC.

CDR3 region: CASSVVGQGDYEQYF. In DNA form, the CDR3 reads TGTGCCAGTAGTGTGGTGGGACAGGGGGACTACGAGCAGTACTTC. The rearrangement links TRBV19 to TRBJ2-7; 11 bases are shared with TRBD1. CDR3 length: 15 residues. CDR1 LNHDA and CDR2 SQIVND come from the germline V gene (reference sequence). V lost 5 bases to trimming and J lost 3 bases; unmatched junction nucleotides: 6.

For the CDR3, the DNA is TGTGCCAGCATCGGTCCATTGAACACTGAAGCTTTCTTT. The encoded protein is CASIGPLNTEAFF. V and J are TRBV28 and TRBJ1-1; D is unclear. This CDR3 has 13 residues. Trimming stripped 7 bases from V and 0 bases from J, with 9 bases between. Germline assignment: CDR1 MDHEN and CDR2 SYDVKM.

J is TRBJ2-7 and V is TRBV9, with 10 bases matching TRBD2. Germline V lookup: CDR1 SGDLS, CDR2 YYNGEE. This CDR3 comprises 14 residues. The trim removed 0 bases at V and 6 bases at J, leaving 3 bases unmatched. CDR3 loop: CASSVASGSSEQYF. Written as DNA, the CDR3 is TGTGCCAGCAGCGTAGCTAGCGGGAGCTCCGAGCAGTACTTC.

This clone was seen a few times. The chain couples TRBV5-1 to TRBJ2-2, with a tentative D call TRBD1 (6 bases). Germline lookup yields CDR1 SGHRS and CDR2 YFSETQ. The CDR3 has 16 residues. Trimming removed 3 bases from V and 0 bases from J, with 12 bases in between. CDR3 in DNA: TGCGCCAGCAGCTACGACAGGACCGCGAACACCGGGGAGCTGTTTTTT. Its protein product is CASSYDRTANTGELFF.

The rearrangement links TRBV6-5 to TRBJ2-7; tentatively, D is TRBD2 (5 bases). Germline V gives CDR1 MNHEY, CDR2 SVGAGI. The V and J ends lost 0 bases and 4 bases respectively, with 13 bases between them. This CDR3 has 15 residues. CDR3 sequence (DNA): TGTGCCAGCAGTTACTCTGGACTGGTCACGTACGAGCAGTACTTC. It translates to CASSYSGLVTYEQYF.

The chain combines TRBV5-1 with TRBJ1-1, with 7 nucleotides matching TRBD1. Germline trimming cut 2 bases from V and 1 base from J; bases unmatched to any gene: 5. This CDR3 contains 15 residues. Germline V gene sequence: CDR1 SGHRS, CDR2 YFSETQ. This chain's CDR3 is CASSLQGIPNTEAFF. Here the CDR3 DNA reads TGCGCCAGCAGCTTACAGGGGATTCCGAACACTGAAGCTTTCTTT.

A word on this clone: This sample also contains other DNA sequences that code for the same CDR3. The chain has TRBV18 and TRBJ2-3; 10 bases align to TRBD1. J gave up 3 bases and V 3 bases, and 3 bases lay outside the gene matches. Germline assignment: CDR1 KGHSH and CDR2 LQKENI. The CDR3 sequence is 15 residues long. CDR3 sequence (DNA): TGTGCCAGCTCACCTAGGACAGGGGGAACAGATACGCAGTATTTT. This translates into CASSPRTGGTDTQYF.

The sample holds one count of this clone. The chain links TRBV4-3 to TRBJ2-3, with 12 bases aligning to TRBD2. This CDR3 region has 16 residues. V lost 4 bases to trimming and J lost 3 bases; unmatched junction nucleotides: 5. Germline V gives CDR1 LGHNA, CDR2 YSLEER. CDR3: CASSLLAGGWTDTQYF. CDR3 bases: TGCGCCAGCAGCCTACTAGCGGGGGGATGGACAGATACGCAGTATTTT.

Here the CDR3 DNA reads TGTGCCATCAGTGAGTCGAGGAGGGGCCCCATAAGGTGGGGTGAGCAGTTCTTC. Protein sequence: CAISESRRGPIRWGEQFF. V and J are TRBV10-3 and TRBJ2-1; D perhaps matches TRBD2 (6 bases). The V and J ends lost 0 bases and 9 bases respectively, with 24 bases between them. Germline-derived CDR1 and CDR2 are ENHRY and SYGVKD. The CDR3 covers 18 residues.

In regard to this clone: The DNA is omitted, as the CDR3 cannot be located on it reliably, and the CDR3 follows TCRdb's listing. The J gene is TRBJ1-2, the V gene TRBV19; the table's D gene call, TRBD1, was not cross checked with the DNA. Germline CDR1 and CDR2: LNHDA and SQIVND (reference sequence). The CDR3 sequence runs 13 residues, both termini included. The chain's CDR3 is CASSFFGQGGYTF.

The rearrangement links TRBV6-5 to TRBJ1-5, with 9 bases identical to TRBD1. The CDR3 extends over 15 amino acids. The germline V gene has CDR1 MNHEY and CDR2 SVGAGI. With 8 bases clipped from V and 4 bases from J, the junction kept 9 bases outside the gene matches. CDR3 in amino acids: CASQSRDRVNQPQHF. In DNA form, the CDR3 reads TGTGCCAGCCAGTCCCGGGACAGGGTAAATCAGCCCCAGCATTTT.

This clone was seen only once. CDR3 sequence (DNA): TGCGCCAGCAGCTTTATAGTTCTTGATGAGCAGTTCTTC. It encodes CASSFIVLDEQFF. The rearrangement links TRBV5-1 to TRBJ2-1; D is ambiguous. The germline V and J ends were trimmed by 2 bases and 8 bases, with 11 bases remaining between them. Germline CDR1 reads SGHRS; CDR2 reads YFSETQ. CDR3 length: 13 amino acids.

V is TRBV9 and J is TRBJ1-4, with D unresolved. Trimming removed 2 bases from V and 0 bases from J, with 5 bases in between. The CDR3 has 14 residues. Germline V gene lookup returns CDR1 SGDLS and CDR2 YYNGEE. The CDR3 DNA reads as TGTGCCAGCAGCGTTGAGGCAACTAATGAAAAACTGTTTTTT. It yields the protein CASSVEATNEKLFF.

The V call is TRBV18, the J call TRBJ1-4, with unresolved D. Trimming stripped 4 bases from V and 3 bases from J, with 12 bases between. Germline lookup yields CDR1 KGHSH and CDR2 LQKENI. This CDR3 comprises 15 residues. DNA of the CDR3: TGTGCCAGCTCACTGAACCCAGGCCCTAATGAAAAACTGTTTTTT. It specifies CASSLNPGPNEKLFF.

This rearrangement joins TRBV28 to TRBJ2-6, with D unclear. V was pared by 8 bases and J by 0 bases, with 5 bases between. This CDR3 comprises 13 residues. Germline V gene data show CDR1 as MDHEN and CDR2 as SYDVKM. For the CDR3, the DNA is TGTGCCAGCGTCCTCTCTGGGGCCAACGTCCTGACTTTC. Translation: CASVLSGANVLTF.

In this sample, this clone turned up a few times. CDR3 bases: TGTGCCAGCAGCCCCATAATTCAGGTTACGGCCTACGAGCAGTACTTC. Amino acids: CASSPIIQVTAYEQYF. This chain links TRBV11-2 with TRBJ2-7; D is unresolved. V was shortened by 5 bases and J by 2 bases, with 19 bases between the two germline ends. From germline, CDR1 is SGHAT and CDR2 FQNNGV. The CDR3 is 16 residues long.

The V gene is TRBV5-1, the J gene TRBJ2-1; 10 bases are a match to TRBD2. The germline CDR1 and CDR2 sequences are SGHRS and YFSETQ. The CDR3 loop spans 15 amino acids. Losses at the gene ends were 4 bases for V and 7 bases for J; bases not matched to a gene: 8. The CDR3, as DNA: TGCGCCAGCAGCGTGTCTAGCGGGGGAGGGAATGAGCAGTTCTTC. Encoded protein: CASSVSSGGGNEQFF.

The gene calls are TRBV7-9 and TRBJ2-2; no definite D call. This CDR3 is 12 amino acids long. V was cut by 8 bases and J by 1 base, with 5 bases left in between. Germline V CDR1 and CDR2: SEHNR, FQNEAQ (reference sequence). The CDR3 sequence: CASVLNTGELFF. In nucleotides, the CDR3 is TGTGCCAGCGTCCTGAACACCGGGGAGCTGTTTTTT. The full variable domain, completed using reference TRBV7-9 and TRBJ2-2, is DTGVSQNPRHKITKRGQNVTFRCDPISEHNRLYWYRQTLGQGPEFLTYFQNEAQLEKSRLLSDRFSAERPKGSFSTLEIQRTEQGDSAMYLCASVLNTGELFFGEGSRLTVL.

This clone was observed a handful of times. V is TRBV19 and J is TRBJ1-2, with D possibly being TRBD1 (5 bases). Germline V gives CDR1 LNHDA, CDR2 SQIVND (reference sequence). This CDR3 has 13 residues. The V end lost 5 bases, the J end lost 2 bases, and 9 bases lay between the germline ends. The CDR3 sequence: CASSLQANYGYTF. For the CDR3, the DNA is TGTGCCAGTAGTTTACAGGCCAACTATGGCTACACCTTC.

The V gene is TRBV6-6, the J gene TRBJ1-5, with D perhaps TRBD1 (6 bases). CDR1 is MNHNY, CDR2 SVGAGI, per germline (reference sequence). This CDR3 region has 12 residues. V was clipped by 8 bases and J by 7 bases, with 12 bases between them. The CDR3 nucleotides read TGTGCCAGCGGGCAGGGGTGGCAGCCCCAGCATTTT. Its translation: CASGQGWQPQHF.

J is TRBJ1-5 and V is TRBV4-2; D gene uncertain. Trimming removed 1 base at V and 0 bases at J, with 10 bases between. The V gene's germline CDR1 is LGHNA and CDR2 YNFKEQ. The CDR3 extends over 16 amino acids. The CDR3 nucleotides read TGTGCCAGCAGCCAAGGGAGAGGGTATAGCAATCAGCCCCAGCATTTT. Its protein is CASSQGRGYSNQPQHF.